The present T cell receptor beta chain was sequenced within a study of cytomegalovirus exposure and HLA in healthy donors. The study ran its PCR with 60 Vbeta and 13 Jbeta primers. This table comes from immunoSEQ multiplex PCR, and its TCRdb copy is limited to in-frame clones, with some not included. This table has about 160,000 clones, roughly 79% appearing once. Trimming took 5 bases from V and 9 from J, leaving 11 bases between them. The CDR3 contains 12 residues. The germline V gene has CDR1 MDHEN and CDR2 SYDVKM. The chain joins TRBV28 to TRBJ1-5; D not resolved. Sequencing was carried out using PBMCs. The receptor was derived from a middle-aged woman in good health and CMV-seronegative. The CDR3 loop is CASSRRAGPQHF. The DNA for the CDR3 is TGTGCCAGCAGTCGCCGCGCGGGGCCCCAGCATTTT.